These T cell receptor beta chains were read from a single sample in a study of T cell repertoires in cytomegalovirus infection. In TCRdb, the reads were re-called with MiXCR into one record per CDR3 protein. The table lists 150,000 to 180,000 distinct CDR3 sequences, about a quarter of them singletons. Sequenced input: PBMCs. These receptors were collected from a human donor in good health (CMV status not recorded). Some clones in this sample may be carry-over from other donors' samples. Both conserved end residues are part of each CDR3. Each record gives: J gene, D gene, clone size, CDR3 length, V gene, CDR3 protein, CDR3 DNA. D genes are given only for firm matches. Only part of the rows carry a size: once, few, many, or a class if the clone is expanded.

j_gene: TRBJ2-1; d_gene: -; abundance: few; len: 16; v_gene: TRBV14; CDR3aa: CASSARDTFLYNEQFF; CDR3nt: TGTGCCAGCAGCGCCCGGGACACCTTCCTCTACAATGAGCAGTTCTTC
j_gene: TRBJ1-1; d_gene: -; abundance: -; len: 15; v_gene: TRBV6-2/TRBV6-3; CDR3aa: CASSPWDLKNTEAFF; CDR3nt: TGTGCCAGCAGTCCCTGGGACCTAAAGAACACTGAAGCTTTCTTT
j_gene: TRBJ2-2; d_gene: -; abundance: -; len: 14; v_gene: TRBV2; CDR3aa: CASTLERNTGELFF; CDR3nt: TGTGCCAGCACCCTCGAGAGGAACACCGGGGAGCTGTTTTTT
j_gene: TRBJ2-2; d_gene: TRBD2; abundance: few; len: 14; v_gene: TRBV19; CDR3aa: CASSVAGETGELFF; CDR3nt: TGTGCCAGTAGCGTGGCGGGAGAAACCGGGGAGCTGTTTTTT
j_gene: TRBJ2-3; d_gene: -; abundance: many; len: 15; v_gene: TRBV9; CDR3aa: CASSVGGAMGDTQYF; CDR3nt: TGTGCCAGCAGCGTAGGCGGAGCCATGGGGGATACGCAGTATTTT
j_gene: TRBJ1-1; d_gene: -; abundance: few; len: 13; v_gene: TRBV6-2/TRBV6-3; CDR3aa: CASSRQGRGEAFF; CDR3nt: TGTGCCAGCAGCCGCCAGGGGCGGGGTGAAGCTTTCTTT
j_gene: TRBJ1-2; d_gene: TRBD1; abundance: few; len: 15; v_gene: TRBV2; CDR3aa: CASSDWTGKISGYTF; CDR3nt: TGTGCCAGCAGCGATTGGACAGGGAAGATCTCTGGCTACACCTTC
j_gene: TRBJ1-3; d_gene: TRBD1; abundance: -; len: 15; v_gene: TRBV9; CDR3aa: CASSADREWKNTIYF; CDR3nt: TGTGCCAGCAGCGCCGACAGGGAGTGGAAAAACACCATATATTTT
j_gene: TRBJ2-1; d_gene: -; abundance: few; len: 13; v_gene: TRBV6-6; CDR3aa: CASRGDNYNEQFF; CDR3nt: TGTGCCAGCAGAGGGGACAACTACAATGAGCAGTTCTTC
j_gene: TRBJ2-3; d_gene: TRBD1; abundance: few; len: 16; v_gene: TRBV7-3; CDR3aa: CASSTSGTGVQDTQYF; CDR3nt: TGTGCCAGCAGCACCTCCGGGACAGGAGTGCAAGATACGCAGTATTTT
j_gene: TRBJ1-2; d_gene: TRBD1; abundance: many; len: 16; v_gene: TRBV20-1; CDR3aa: CSAPPGGALANYGYTF; CDR3nt: TGCAGTGCTCCCCCAGGGGGTGCATTGGCTAACTATGGCTACACCTTC
j_gene: TRBJ2-7; d_gene: TRBD2; abundance: -; len: 13; v_gene: TRBV10-3; CDR3aa: CAINRGSLNEQYF; CDR3nt: TGTGCCATCAATCGCGGGAGCCTAAACGAGCAGTACTTC
j_gene: TRBJ2-3; d_gene: -; abundance: few; len: 14; v_gene: TRBV12-3/TRBV12-4; CDR3aa: CASSLTYTSDTQYF; CDR3nt: TGTGCCAGCAGTTTAACCTACACCTCTGATACGCAGTATTTT
j_gene: TRBJ1-1; d_gene: -; abundance: many; len: 14; v_gene: TRBV28; CDR3aa: CASSFNHLTLEAFF; CDR3nt: TGTGCCAGCAGTTTTAACCACTTAACACTTGAAGCTTTCTTT
j_gene: TRBJ2-4; d_gene: TRBD2; abundance: few; len: 16; v_gene: TRBV28; CDR3aa: CASSQGLAGILNIQYF; CDR3nt: TGTGCCAGCAGCCAAGGTCTAGCGGGGATCCTCAACATTCAGTACTTC
j_gene: TRBJ2-3; d_gene: -; abundance: few; len: 15; v_gene: TRBV20-1; CDR3aa: CSASPVQGRSDTQYF; CDR3nt: TGCAGTGCTAGTCCGGTACAGGGGAGGTCAGATACGCAGTATTTT
j_gene: TRBJ2-7; d_gene: TRBD2; abundance: -; len: 15; v_gene: TRBV5-4; CDR3aa: CASSLLAGVRDEQYF; CDR3nt: TGTGCCAGCAGTCTTCTCGCGGGGGTCCGGGACGAGCAGTACTTC
j_gene: TRBJ2-3; d_gene: TRBD2; abundance: -; len: 15; v_gene: TRBV6-4; CDR3aa: CASSEFAGGTDTQYF; CDR3nt: TGTGCCAGCAGTGAATTCGCGGGGGGCACAGATACGCAGTATTTT
j_gene: TRBJ2-5; d_gene: -; abundance: many; len: 14; v_gene: TRBV28; CDR3aa: CASSFGAGGETQYF; CDR3nt: -
j_gene: TRBJ2-2; d_gene: -; abundance: few; len: 16; v_gene: TRBV7-9; CDR3aa: CASGPSAARVTGELFF; CDR3nt: TGTGCCAGCGGCCCATCAGCCGCAAGAGTCACCGGGGAGCTGTTTTTT
j_gene: TRBJ1-6; d_gene: -; abundance: -; len: 17; v_gene: TRBV12-3/TRBV12-4; CDR3aa: CASSFGHGTSYNSPLHF; CDR3nt: TGTGCCAGCAGTTTCGGCCATGGGACATCCTATAATTCACCCCTCCACTTT
j_gene: TRBJ2-5; d_gene: TRBD2; abundance: -; len: 15; v_gene: TRBV11-2; CDR3aa: CASSLGQGGQETQYF; CDR3nt: TGTGCCAGCAGCTTGGGGCAGGGAGGGCAAGAGACCCAGTACTTC
j_gene: TRBJ2-7; d_gene: TRBD1; abundance: -; len: 14; v_gene: TRBV14; CDR3aa: CASSQGVNAREQYF; CDR3nt: TGTGCCAGCAGTCAGGGGGTAAACGCCCGCGAGCAGTACTTC
j_gene: TRBJ2-7; d_gene: TRBD2; abundance: few; len: 15; v_gene: TRBV7-6; CDR3aa: CASSRESGSPYKQYF; CDR3nt: TGTGCCAGCAGTAGGGAGAGCGGGAGTCCCTACAAGCAGTACTTC
j_gene: TRBJ2-4; d_gene: -; abundance: many; len: 12; v_gene: TRBV7-2; CDR3aa: CASSLGGNIQYF; CDR3nt: TGTGCCAGCAGCTTAGGTGGAAACATTCAGTACTTC
j_gene: TRBJ2-7; d_gene: -; abundance: -; len: 13; v_gene: TRBV7-3; CDR3aa: CASSSSRGREQYF; CDR3nt: TGTGCCAGCAGCTCTTCCAGGGGGAGGGAGCAGTACTTC
j_gene: TRBJ2-3; d_gene: TRBD1; abundance: few; len: 15; v_gene: TRBV5-5; CDR3aa: CASSRDRGRADTQYF; CDR3nt: TGTGCCAGCAGCCGGGACAGGGGGCGCGCAGATACGCAGTATTTT
j_gene: TRBJ2-7; d_gene: -; abundance: -; len: 12; v_gene: TRBV7-6; CDR3aa: CASTTDSYEQYF; CDR3nt: TGTGCCAGCACCACAGACTCCTACGAGCAGTACTTC
j_gene: TRBJ2-7; d_gene: TRBD1; abundance: many; len: 16; v_gene: TRBV7-9; CDR3aa: CASSAGSGTGTYEQYF; CDR3nt: TGTGCCAGCAGCGCCGGCTCCGGGACAGGGACCTACGAGCAGTACTTC